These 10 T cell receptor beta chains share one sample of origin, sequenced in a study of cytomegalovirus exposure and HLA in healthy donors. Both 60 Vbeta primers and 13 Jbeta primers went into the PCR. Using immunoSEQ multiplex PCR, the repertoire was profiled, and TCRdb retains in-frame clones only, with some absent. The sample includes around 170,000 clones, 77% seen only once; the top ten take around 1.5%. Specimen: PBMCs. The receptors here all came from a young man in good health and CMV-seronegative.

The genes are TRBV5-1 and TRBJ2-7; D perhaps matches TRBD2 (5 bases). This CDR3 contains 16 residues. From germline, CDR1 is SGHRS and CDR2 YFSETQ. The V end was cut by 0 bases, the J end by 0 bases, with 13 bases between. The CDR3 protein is CASSLAVFGSSYEQYF. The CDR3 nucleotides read TGCGCCAGCAGCTTGGCCGTCTTTGGGAGCTCCTACGAGCAGTACTTC.

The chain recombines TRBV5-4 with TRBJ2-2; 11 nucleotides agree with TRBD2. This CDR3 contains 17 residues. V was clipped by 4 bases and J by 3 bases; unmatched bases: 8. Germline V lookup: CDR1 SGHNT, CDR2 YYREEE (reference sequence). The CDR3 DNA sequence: TGTGCCAGCAGCCTCCGACTAGCGGGAACCTACACCGGGGAGCTGTTTTTT. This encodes CASSLRLAGTYTGELFF.

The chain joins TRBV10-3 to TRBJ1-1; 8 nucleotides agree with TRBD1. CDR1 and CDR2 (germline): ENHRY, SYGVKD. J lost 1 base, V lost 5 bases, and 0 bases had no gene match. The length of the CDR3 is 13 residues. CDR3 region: CAISTGGNTEAFF. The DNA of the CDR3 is TGTGCCATCAGTACAGGGGGGAACACTGAAGCTTTCTTT.

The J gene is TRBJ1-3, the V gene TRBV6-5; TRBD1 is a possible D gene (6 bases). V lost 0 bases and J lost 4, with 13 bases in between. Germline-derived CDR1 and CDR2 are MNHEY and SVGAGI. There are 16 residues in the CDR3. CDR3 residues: CASSYSAGVRGNTIYF. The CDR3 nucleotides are TGTGCCAGCAGTTACTCGGCAGGGGTGAGGGGAAACACCATATATTTT.

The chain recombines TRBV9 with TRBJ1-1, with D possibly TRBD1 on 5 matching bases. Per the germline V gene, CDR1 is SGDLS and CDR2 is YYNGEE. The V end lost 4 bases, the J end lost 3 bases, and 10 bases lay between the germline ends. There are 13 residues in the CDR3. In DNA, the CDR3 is TGTGCCAGCAGCCCCAGGGTGGACACTGAAGCTTTCTTT. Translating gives CASSPRVDTEAFF. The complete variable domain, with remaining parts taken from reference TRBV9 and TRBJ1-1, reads DSGVTQTPKHLITATGQRVTLRCSPRSGDLSVYWYQQSLDQGLQFLIQYYNGEERAKGNILERFSAQQFPDLHSELNLSSLELGDSALYFCASSPRVDTEAFFGQGTRLTVV.

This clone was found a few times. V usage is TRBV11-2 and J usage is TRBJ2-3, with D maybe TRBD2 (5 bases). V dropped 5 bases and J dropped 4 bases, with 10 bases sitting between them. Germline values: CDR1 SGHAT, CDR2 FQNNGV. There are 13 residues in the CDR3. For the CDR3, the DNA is TGTGCCAGCAGCCGAACGAGGGCAGATACGCAGTATTTT. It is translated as CASSRTRADTQYF.

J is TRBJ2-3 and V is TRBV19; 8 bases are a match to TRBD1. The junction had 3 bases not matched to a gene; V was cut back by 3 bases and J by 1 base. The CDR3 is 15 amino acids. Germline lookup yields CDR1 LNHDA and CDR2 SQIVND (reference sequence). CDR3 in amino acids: CASSISQGGTDTQYF. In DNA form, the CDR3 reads TGTGCCAGTAGTATTTCACAGGGGGGCACAGATACGCAGTATTTT.

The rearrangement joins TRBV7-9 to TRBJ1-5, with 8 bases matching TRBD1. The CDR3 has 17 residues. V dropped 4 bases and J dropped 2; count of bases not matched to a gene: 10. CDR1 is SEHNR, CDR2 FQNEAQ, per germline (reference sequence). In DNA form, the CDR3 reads TGTGCCAGCAGCTCCTCAGGGGGCTTTTTCGGCAATCAGCCCCAGCATTTT. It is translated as CASSSSGGFFGNQPQHF.

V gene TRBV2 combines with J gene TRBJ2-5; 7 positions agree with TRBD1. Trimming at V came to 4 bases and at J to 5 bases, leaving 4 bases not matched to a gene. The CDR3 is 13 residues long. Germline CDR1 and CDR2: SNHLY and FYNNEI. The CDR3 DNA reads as TGTGCCAGCAGTGCACACAGGGGTGAGACCCAGTACTTC. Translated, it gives CASSAHRGETQYF.

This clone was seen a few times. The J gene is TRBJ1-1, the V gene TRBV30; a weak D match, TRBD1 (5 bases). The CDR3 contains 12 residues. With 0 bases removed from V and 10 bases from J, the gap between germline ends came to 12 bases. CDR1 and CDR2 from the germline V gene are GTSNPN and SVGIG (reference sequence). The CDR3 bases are TGTGCCTGGAGTGTAACCGGGGGAAGAGCTTTCTTT. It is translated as CAWSVTGGRAFF.